This T cell receptor (beta chain) was retrieved from a study of blood T cells in healthy people across ages. Whole-study findings and limits: Investigators treated diversity estimates from one million T cells as underestimates.

This clonotype has only a few counts. Its antigen remains unknown. Next came a second PCR, run for roughly 6 to 11 cycles, which used a sample-barcoded 5' primer along with a J-beta primer mix. From each sample, at least 2.5 million paired-end reads containing CDR3 were obtained. One entry per CDR3 protein, called by TCRdb with MiXCR from the 5' RACE reads. The repertoire holds 600,000 to 1,000,000 distinct CDR3 sequences, 20% to 25% seen once, with under 4.5% in the top ten. This CDR3 region has 11 residues. Trimming cost V 2 bases and J 8 bases, with 9 bases left between them. Germline lookup yields CDR1 DFQATT and CDR2 SNEGSKA (reference sequence). The data were also submitted as part of a second study, on T cells of mothers and their children. That work contributes: Clones that were microchimeric and persistent were not detected among T cells.

This sequence originates from a boy aged 5 to 17 in good health. The specimen sequenced was blood. The rearrangement uses TRBV20-1 and TRBJ1-1; D not certain. CDR3: CSARSPWEAFF. For the CDR3, the DNA is TGCAGTGCTAGATCGCCCTGGGAAGCTTTCTTT.